This record concerns one TCR beta chain sequence. Its target is not known. Germline lookup yields CDR1 LNHDA and CDR2 SQIVND (reference sequence). Trimming pared 3 bases from V and 0 bases from J, leaving 11 bases between. CDR3 size: 15 residues. This sample stems from a study of vaccination effects on CD4 cells after COVID-19. Study-wide context: The culture medium for over 1.5 million PBMC per well included 9.5 to 10 IU/ml IL-2 and around 10 ug/ml peptides.

Subsequent to a culture period of under twelve days, CD4+ T cells were isolated. Data came from immunoSEQ multiplex PCR; TCRdb stores just in-frame clones and leaves some out. Among under 50,000 clones, approximately 74% were seen once, and the ten largest hold roughly 7.8%. The V call is TRBV19, the J call TRBJ1-2; D is perhaps TRBD1 (5 bases). This TCR derives from a human donor who had a prior SARS-CoV-2 infection. The source was CD4+ T cells from PBMCs cultured without peptide, collected before COVID-19 vaccination. The CDR3, as DNA: TGTGCCAGTAGTATCCGAGGGGTTACTAACTATGGCTACACCTTC. Translation: CASSIRGVTNYGYTF.